Below, 23 T cell receptor beta chains from the same sample are listed, as sequenced in a study of beta chain features in type 1 diabetes. cDNA synthesis used the whole RNA isolate, giving expressed TCRB sequences. Assay: immunoSEQ multiplex PCR; the TCRdb copy retains only in-frame clones and omits some. The sample consists of under 900,000 clones, roughly 15% of them appearing once. The sample comprised naive CD4+ T cells from blood. These receptors all stem from a young woman in good health.

The chain links TRBV5-1 to TRBJ2-5, with 9 bases that match TRBD2. There are 15 residues in the CDR3. The germline V gene has CDR1 SGHRS and CDR2 YFSETQ. After removal of 5 bases from V and 2 bases from J, the junction contained 7 bases not matched to a gene. In DNA form, the CDR3 reads TGCGCCAGCAGACCCTTAGCGGGGGCTCAAGAGACCCAGTACTTC. This sequence encodes CASRPLAGAQETQYF.

CDR3 DNA sequence: TGTGCCAGTACGGGCTTTAACACCGGGGAGCTGTTTTTT. Encoded protein: CASTGFNTGELFF. The chain uses TRBV19 and TRBJ2-2; no definite D call. Trimming stripped 7 bases from V and 2 bases from J, with 8 bases between. Germline values: CDR1 LNHDA, CDR2 SQIVND (reference sequence). This CDR3 contains 13 residues.

The chain carries TRBV7-9 and TRBJ2-2; D might be TRBD1 (5 bases). CDR1 is SEHNR and CDR2 is FQNEAQ in the germline V gene (reference sequence). The germline V and J ends were trimmed by 1 base and 1 base, with 16 bases remaining between them. This CDR3 spans 18 amino acids. This CDR3 is CASSLGSRGYQNTGELFF. The CDR3 DNA reads TGTGCCAGCAGCTTAGGGTCAAGGGGCTACCAGAACACCGGGGAGCTGTTTTTT.

This clone was detected a few times. CDR3 amino acids: CASSLAVGSYNEQFF. In DNA, the CDR3 is TGTGCCAGCAGCTTAGCGGTGGGTTCCTACAATGAGCAGTTCTTC. The V call is TRBV7-2, the J call TRBJ2-1; D gene ambiguous. V gave up 0 bases and J gave up 1 base, with 7 bases separating them. This CDR3 is built from 15 residues. Germline V gene sequence: CDR1 SGHTA, CDR2 FQGNSA.

A few counts support this clone. This chain joins TRBV19 and TRBJ1-5, with D maybe TRBD1 (6 bases). V was shortened by 7 bases and J by 0 bases, with 13 bases between the two germline ends. The CDR3 loop spans 15 amino acids. From germline, CDR1 is LNHDA and CDR2 SQIVND (reference sequence). CDR3 DNA sequence: TGTGCCAGTATGTCAGGGGCCCTTAGCAATCAGCCCCAGCATTTT. Protein sequence: CASMSGALSNQPQHF.

This CDR3 is CASSIFPGLEVDRETQYF. The DNA of the CDR3 is TGTGCCAGCAGCATATTCCCGGGACTAGAAGTCGATCGGGAGACCCAGTACTTC. The rearrangement links TRBV7-2 to TRBJ2-5; 8 nucleotides agree with TRBD2. CDR3 length: 18 amino acids. The V segment lost 5 bases and the J segment 5 bases; nucleotides outside the gene matches: 19. Germline CDR1 is SGHTA and CDR2 is FQGNSA.

As for this clone: Other DNA variants within this sample encode the same CDR3. The chain carries TRBV6-6 and TRBJ1-5; a weak D match, TRBD1 (5 bases). Trimming cost V 5 bases and J 6 bases, with 11 bases left between them. Germline V gene sequence: CDR1 MNHNY, CDR2 SVGAGI (reference sequence). The CDR3 extends over 13 amino acids. CDR3: CASSDQGSQPQHF. CDR3 DNA sequence: TGTGCCAGCAGTGACCAGGGTTCTCAGCCCCAGCATTTT.

This clone has only a few counts. The V and J genes are TRBV5-1 and TRBJ2-7; TRBD1 matches at 11 bases. CDR3 size: 13 residues. Germline CDR1 is SGHRS and CDR2 is YFSETQ. The V gene end was trimmed by 4 bases and the J gene end by 5 bases; junction bases not matched to a gene: 2. CDR3 DNA: TGCGCCAGCAGCCGGACAGGGGGCCACGAGCAGTACTTC. Amino acid sequence: CASSRTGGHEQYF.

The chain uses TRBV14 and TRBJ1-1; no clear D. The CDR3 has 11 residues. Germline V lookup: CDR1 SGHDN, CDR2 FVKESK. The V and J ends lost 8 bases and 11 bases respectively, with 15 bases between them. In DNA form, the CDR3 reads TGTGCCAGCGGACCGGCGGAGTTGGCTTTCTTT. Translating gives CASGPAELAFF.

The chain joins TRBV7-2 to TRBJ2-6; TRBD2 matches at 7 bases. V lost 2 bases to trimming and J lost 4 bases; unmatched junction nucleotides: 11. There are 18 residues in the CDR3. Germline lookup yields CDR1 SGHTA and CDR2 FQGNSA. In DNA, the CDR3 is TGTGCCAGCAGCTTACTTCTAGCGGCAGCAGCCGGGGCCAACGTCCTGACTTTC. Amino acid sequence: CASSLLLAAAAGANVLTF.

This clone was recorded a few times. The V and J genes are TRBV13 and TRBJ2-3, with D perhaps TRBD1 or TRBD2 (6 bases each). This CDR3 is 15 amino acids long. V lost 4 bases and J lost 4, with 15 bases in between. The V gene's germline CDR1 is PRHDT and CDR2 FYEKMQ (reference sequence). The CDR3 region is CASSSSGGVADTQYF. CDR3 nucleotide sequence: TGTGCCAGCAGCTCGTCCGGGGGCGTAGCAGATACGCAGTATTTT.

This chain links TRBV5-6 with TRBJ2-5, with no clear D. The CDR3 loop spans 13 amino acids. Trimming shortened V by 3 bases and J by 4 bases, and 10 bases separated the two germline ends. Germline V CDR1 and CDR2: SGHDT, YYEEEE. CDR3 amino acids: CASSSAIRETQYF. As DNA, the CDR3 is TGTGCCAGCAGCTCAGCGATTAGAGAGACCCAGTACTTC.

This clone was counted a few times. The sample carries other DNA sequences with the same CDR3. The rearrangement joins TRBV7-9 to TRBJ2-4, with 7 bases aligning to TRBD2. Germline V lookup: CDR1 SEHNR, CDR2 FQNEAQ (reference sequence). The V segment lost 0 bases and the J segment 7 bases; nucleotides outside the gene matches: 3. The CDR3 contains 14 residues. The CDR3: CASSLALGGNIQYF. In DNA, the CDR3 is TGTGCCAGCAGCTTAGCGCTGGGGGGGAACATTCAGTACTTC.

The chain employs TRBV28 and TRBJ2-1; 9 bases match TRBD2. With 7 bases clipped from V and 6 bases from J, the junction kept 16 bases outside the gene matches. CDR1 and CDR2 (germline): MDHEN, SYDVKM. CDR3 length: 17 amino acids. CDR3 coding DNA: TGTGCCAGCACTACGGGAGGTAGCGGGAGAGGAGCCAATGAGCAGTTCTTC. The encoded protein is CASTTGGSGRGANEQFF.

This clone was observed a handful of times. The chain recombines TRBV19 with TRBJ2-7; no clear D gene. Germline CDR1 and CDR2: LNHDA and SQIVND (reference sequence). The CDR3 loop spans 13 amino acids. V dropped 1 base and J dropped 3 bases, with 7 bases sitting between them. CDR3 protein: CASSIAPDYEQYF. CDR3 DNA: TGTGCCAGTAGTATAGCCCCGGACTACGAGCAGTACTTC.

Note on this clone: Other DNA sequences in the same sample also yield this CDR3. The chain combines TRBV18 with TRBJ2-7, with 10 bases fitting TRBD1. Germline CDR1 reads KGHSH; CDR2 reads LQKENI. With 2 bases clipped from V and 0 bases from J, the junction kept 1 base outside the gene matches. The CDR3 spans 15 residues. CDR3 in DNA: TGTGCCAGCTCACCAGGACAGGGGGTCTCCTACGAGCAGTACTTC. This codes for CASSPGQGVSYEQYF.

V is TRBV5-5 and J is TRBJ2-7, with D possibly matching TRBD1 (6 bases). V was cut by 4 bases and J by 2 bases, with 13 bases left in between. Germline CDR1 SGHKS, CDR2 YYEKEE (reference sequence). The length of the CDR3 is 14 residues. CDR3 DNA: TGTGCCAGCAGCCATACAGGGAGTACCTACGAGCAGTACTTC. It translates to CASSHTGSTYEQYF. The variable domain in full, with the rest retrieved from reference TRBV5-5 and TRBJ2-7, is DAGVTQSPTHLIKTRGQQVTLRCSPISGHKSVSWYQQVLGQGPQFIFQYYEKEERGRGNFPDRFSARQFPNYSSELNVNALLLGDSALYLCASSHTGSTYEQYFGPGTRLTVT.

This clone was detected a few times. V is TRBV10-2 and J is TRBJ1-2; TRBD1 aligns across 7 bases. Losses at the gene ends were 6 bases for V and 6 bases for J; bases not matched to a gene: 7. In germline, CDR1 is WSHSY, CDR2 SAAADI. The CDR3 covers 13 residues. The CDR3 protein is CASSHTGDDGYTF. The DNA for the CDR3 is TGCGCCAGCAGCCATACAGGGGATGATGGCTACACCTTC.

This clone was detected only a few times. V gene TRBV7-2 combines with J gene TRBJ2-1; TRBD2 aligns across 10 bases. Germline trimming cut 2 bases from V and 2 bases from J; bases unmatched to any gene: 12. The CDR3 sequence is 19 residues long. CDR1 and CDR2 (germline): SGHTA, FQGNSA. The CDR3 loop reads CASSLYGLAGAETYNEQFF. In nucleotides, the CDR3 is TGTGCCAGCAGCTTATATGGTCTAGCGGGAGCTGAAACCTACAATGAGCAGTTCTTC.

This clone was seen more than once but under ten times. This chain connects TRBV28 to TRBJ2-6; no clear D gene. V lost 7 bases and J 2 bases, leaving 12 bases between the germline ends. Germline assignment: CDR1 MDHEN and CDR2 SYDVKM. The CDR3 loop spans 15 amino acids. CDR3 in DNA: TGTGCCAGCAAGGGTGGCCTTACTGGGGCCAACGTCCTGACTTTC. Encoded protein: CASKGGLTGANVLTF.

V and J are TRBV6-1 and TRBJ2-7; D is uncertain. The CDR3 is made up of 11 amino acids. Germline values: CDR1 MNHNS, CDR2 SASEGT. V was cut by 7 bases and J by 7 bases, with 11 bases left in between. The CDR3 sequence is CASMGVREQYF. DNA for the CDR3: TGTGCCAGCATGGGTGTTAGGGAGCAGTACTTC.

This clone was counted between two and nine times. The chain is built from TRBV7-2 and TRBJ2-1; a weak D match, TRBD1 (5 bases). CDR1 and CDR2 from the germline V gene are SGHTA and FQGNSA. The CDR3 spans 19 residues. The germline V and J ends were trimmed by 5 bases and 5 bases, with 28 bases remaining between them. Here the CDR3 reads CASSPRATLSGIKNNEQFF. In DNA, the CDR3 is TGTGCCAGCAGCCCTAGGGCAACCCTATCAGGGATTAAGAACAATGAGCAGTTCTTC.

This clone was detected only a few times. A junction end diverges from the germline sequence, so it may reflect a read error. CDR3 loop: CAGSRDRVDGYTF. The DNA of the CDR3 is TGTGCCGGCAGCCGGGACAGGGTTGACGGCTACACCTTC. V is TRBV2 and J is TRBJ1-2, with 9 bases identical to TRBD1. CDR1 and CDR2 from the germline V gene are SNHLY and FYNNEI. This CDR3 is built from 13 residues. Complete variable domain (other parts from reference TRBV2 and TRBJ1-2): EPEVTQTPSHQVTQMGQEVILRCVPISNHLYFYWYRQILGQKVEFLVSFYNNEISEKSEIFDDQFSVERPDGSNFTLKIRSTKLEDSAMYFCAGSRDRVDGYTFGSGTRLTVV.